This T cell receptor (beta chain) stems from a study of technical replicates of blood from four donors. The CDR3 has 12 amino acids. V dropped 6 bases and J dropped 3 bases, with 6 bases sitting between them. Germline assignment: CDR1 MNHEY and CDR2 SVGAGI. TCRdb's table, derived via immunoSEQ multiplex PCR, lists solely in-frame clones and lacks some. This table holds about 48,000 clones, approximately 90% found once. The sample taken for sequencing was PBMCs. The rearrangement links TRBV6-5 to TRBJ2-1; no clear D. This receptor was taken from a human donor in good health. Some clones in this sample may be carry-over from other donors' samples. CDR3 in DNA: TGTGCCAGCAGGTCCGGCTACAATGAGCAGTTCTTC. This translates into CASRSGYNEQFF.